The entry that follows covers one T cell receptor beta chain sequence. What it binds is unknown. Other DNA variants within this sample encode the same CDR3. These data come from a study of cytomegalovirus exposure and HLA in healthy donors. Points from the study as a whole: A few of the chains that were CMV-associated were confirmed in vitro to be specific for CMV antigens.

The PCR made use of 60 Vbeta and 13 Jbeta primers. Repertoires were generated with immunoSEQ multiplex PCR, while TCRdb's copy carries only in-frame clones and drops some. Altogether fewer than 140,000 clones are present, about 76% being singletons, with the ten largest covering roughly 6.5%. The germline CDR1 and CDR2 sequences are SGHRS and YFSETQ. V lost 0 bases to trimming and J lost 2 bases, with 5 bases between them. The length of the CDR3 is 13 residues. Nominal health characterized the donors when sampled, though unrecorded immune exposures were likely. Sequenced sample: PBMCs. This chain joins TRBV5-1 and TRBJ1-2; D is unresolved. The sequence was obtained from a woman between 50 and 59 years old in good health and CMV-seropositive. The CDR3 spells CASSLGQNYGYTF. The CDR3, as DNA: TGCGCCAGCAGCTTGGGGCAGAACTATGGCTACACCTTC.